This record looks at one T cell receptor beta chain sequence and its context. The germline V gene has CDR1 SGHRS and CDR2 YFSETQ. V was pared by 4 bases and J by 8 bases, with 6 bases of the junction left unmatched. This CDR3 has 14 amino acids. Recruitment covered about 25 US areas and drew participants whose ages spanned about 18 to 95 years. Participants had their cohort set by participant-reported clinical history. Within the 2 weeks before study entry, each person in the exposed group met a COVID-19 case. The data were obtained in a study of blood T cell repertoires in COVID-19. Overall study: T cells, B-cell-depleted T cells, or PBMCs supplied cDNA or gDNA.

The method was immunoSEQ multiplex PCR; TCRdb's version includes in-frame clones alone and lacks a portion of them. The data show hundreds of thousands of clones, around 84% seen once. The chain links TRBV5-1 to TRBJ1-6, with 7 nucleotides matching TRBD1. This clonotype was obtained from a man aged 40-55 years who had been exposed to COVID-19. The source material was PBMCs or T cells enriched from blood (not recorded which). The CDR3 DNA sequence: TGCGCCAGCAGCCTCGGGACAGCCGATTCACCCCTCCACTTT. It translates to CASSLGTADSPLHF.